Listed below are T cell receptor beta chains from one sample, sequenced in a study of blood T cell repertoires in COVID-19. Sequencing used immunoSEQ multiplex PCR; TCRdb keeps in-frame clones, though not all of them. The repertoire holds 250,000 to 300,000 clones, with about 89% as singletons. The sample comprised PBMCs or T cells enriched from blood (not recorded which). The receptors were gathered from a man aged 35 to 55 who had recovered from COVID-19. The conserved cysteine and the conserved F or W are not part of the CDR3 here.

TRBJ1-2,TRBV5-1,ASSDQDRGLGGYT
TRBJ2-7,TRBV15,ATSRDLRASSYEQY
TRBJ1-2,TRBV19,ASSIDTGTGRSGYT
TRBJ2-5,TRBV5-6,ASSPGLAGKTQY
TRBJ2-7,TRBV19,ASRKGTDYEQY
TRBJ2-1,TRBV2,ASSELVGGQF
TRBJ2-7,TRBV28,ASSLSNRYEQY
TRBJ1-1,TRBV11-3,ASSLESSQDRDEAF
TRBJ2-5,TRBV28,ASSTRPGHDLETQY
TRBJ2-1,TRBV11-2,ASSLGTGSDEQF
TRBJ1-4,TRBV6-5,ASSYSGTGGEKLF
TRBJ2-5,TRBV7-9,ASSFGLAGRGETQY
TRBJ2-7,TRBV11-2,ASSLFAGAEYEQY
TRBJ2-1,TRBV25-1,ASSDSGTYNEQF
TRBJ2-1,TRBV7-7,ASSLGIAGSNEQF
TRBJ1-1,TRBV5-1,ASSLKQGIPEAF
TRBJ2-3,TRBV6-2/TRBV6-3,ASSYRTKKDDTQY
TRBJ1-2,TRBV4-1,ASSRLGGDTRKRGFGYT
TRBJ1-1,TRBV12-3/TRBV12-4,ASSDMTGQEAF
TRBJ1-1,TRBV28,AWKKLGQRNTEAF
TRBJ2-1,TRBV10-1,ASLAPPPLTYNEQF
TRBJ2-7,TRBV7-9,ASSLPTDPYEQY